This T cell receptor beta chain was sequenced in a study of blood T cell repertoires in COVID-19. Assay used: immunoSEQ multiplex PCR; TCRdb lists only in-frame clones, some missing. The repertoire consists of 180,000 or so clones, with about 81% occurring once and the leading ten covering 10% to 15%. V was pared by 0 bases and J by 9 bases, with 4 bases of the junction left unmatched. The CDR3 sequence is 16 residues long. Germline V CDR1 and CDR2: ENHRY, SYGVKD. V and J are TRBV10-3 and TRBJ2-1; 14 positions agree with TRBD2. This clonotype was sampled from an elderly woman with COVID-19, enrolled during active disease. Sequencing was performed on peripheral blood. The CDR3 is CAISESRTSGRFEQFF. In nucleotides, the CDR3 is TGTGCCATCAGTGAGTCCAGGACTAGCGGGAGGTTTGAGCAGTTCTTC.